These T cell receptor beta chains were read from a single sample in a study of blood T cell repertoires in COVID-19. Assay: immunoSEQ multiplex PCR; the TCRdb copy retains only in-frame clones and omits some. The table has over 150,000 clones, approximately 88% seen once. Sequencing was carried out using peripheral blood. Source of these receptors: a man aged 18 to 30 with active or convalescent COVID-19. The CDR3 runs from the conserved cysteine through the conserved F or W. The D gene is left open where the match is weak. Clone size is given for some rows only: seen once, a few or many times, or a class if the clone is expanded.

v_gene	d_gene	abundance	j_gene	CDR3aa	CDR3nt
TRBV7-3	TRBD2	-	TRBJ2-1	CASSPHVAGGTEQFF	TGTGCCAGCAGCCCCCACGTAGCGGGAGGGACTGAGCAGTTCTTC
TRBV3-1/TRBV3-2	TRBD2	-	TRBJ2-3	CASSQTGTSTKYF	TGTGCCAGCAGCCAGACCGGGACTAGTACGAAGTATTTT
TRBV5-5	TRBD2	-	TRBJ2-4	CASSPHGGNIQYF	TGTGCCAGCAGCCCCCACGGGGGGAACATTCAGTACTTC
TRBV19	TRBD2	-	TRBJ2-5	CASSSNAGEQETQYF	TGTGCCAGTAGTTCAAACGCGGGGGAACAAGAGACCCAGTACTTC
TRBV7-2	-	-	TRBJ1-6	CASSRSSYNSPLHF	TGTGCCAGCAGCAGGAGCTCCTATAATTCACCCCTCCACTTT
TRBV2	TRBD1	-	TRBJ2-3	CASRDRGHSDTQYF	TGTGCCAGCAGGGACAGGGGGCATTCAGATACGCAGTATTTT
TRBV25-1	-	once	TRBJ1-2	CASSESTGPGYTF	TGTGCCAGCAGTGAATCAACTGGTCCGGGCTACACCTTC
TRBV29-1	-	once	TRBJ2-5	CSVPIDTKTQYF	TGCAGCGTACCCATTGACACGAAGACCCAGTACTTC
TRBV5-1	TRBD1	once	TRBJ2-2	CASSPTGGVNTGELFF	TGCGCCAGCAGCCCAACAGGGGGTGTGAACACCGGGGAGCTGTTTTTT
TRBV10-2	-	few	TRBJ1-1	CASSEYRVEAFF	TGCGCCAGCAGTGAGTACAGGGTTGAAGCTTTCTTT
TRBV27	-	-	TRBJ1-1	CASSLSTEDRVRMNTEAFF	TGTGCCAGCAGTTTATCGACTGAAGATAGAGTTCGCATGAACACTGAAGCTTTCTTT